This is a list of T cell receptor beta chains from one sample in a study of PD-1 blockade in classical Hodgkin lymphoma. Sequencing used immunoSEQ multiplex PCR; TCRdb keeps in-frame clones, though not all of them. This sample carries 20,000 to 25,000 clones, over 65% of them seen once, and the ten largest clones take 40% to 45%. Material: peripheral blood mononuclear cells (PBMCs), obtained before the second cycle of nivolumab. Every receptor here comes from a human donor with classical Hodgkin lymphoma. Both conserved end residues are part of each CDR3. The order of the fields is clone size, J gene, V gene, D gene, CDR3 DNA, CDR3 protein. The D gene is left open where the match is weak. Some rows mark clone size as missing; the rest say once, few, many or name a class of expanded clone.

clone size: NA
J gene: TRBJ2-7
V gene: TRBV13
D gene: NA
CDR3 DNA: TGTGCCAGCAGCGTAGTTCGGTCCGAGCAGTACTTC
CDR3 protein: CASSVVRSEQYF

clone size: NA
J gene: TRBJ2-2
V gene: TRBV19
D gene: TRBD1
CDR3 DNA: TGTGCCAGTAGACGACCGGGACAGGGTGGAACCGGGGAGCTGTTTTTT
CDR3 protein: CASRRPGQGGTGELFF

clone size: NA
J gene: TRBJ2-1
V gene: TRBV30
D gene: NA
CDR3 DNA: TGTGCCTGGAGTGATCTCTGGGATGAGCAGTTCTTC
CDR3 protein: CAWSDLWDEQFF

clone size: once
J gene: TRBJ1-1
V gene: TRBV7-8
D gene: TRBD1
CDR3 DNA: TGTGCCAGCAGCTTAGTAAGGGGGCGAGGCACTGAAGCTTTCTTT
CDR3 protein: CASSLVRGRGTEAFF

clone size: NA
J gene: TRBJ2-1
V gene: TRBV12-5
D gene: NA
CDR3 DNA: TGTGCTAGTGGTTTGGTAAATGAGCAGTTCTTC
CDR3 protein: CASGLVNEQFF

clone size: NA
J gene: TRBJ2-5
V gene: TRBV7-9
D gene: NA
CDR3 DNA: TGTGCCAGCAGCTTATCCGGGGTAGAGACCCAGTACTTC
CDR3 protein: CASSLSGVETQYF

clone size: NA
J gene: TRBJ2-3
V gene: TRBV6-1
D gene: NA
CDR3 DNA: TGTGCCAGCAGTGAAAGGGGAGATACGCAGTATTTT
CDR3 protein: CASSERGDTQYF

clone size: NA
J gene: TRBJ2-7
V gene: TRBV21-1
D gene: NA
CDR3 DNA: TGTGCCTCCCTCCCCGCCGGTGACTACGAGCAGTACTTC
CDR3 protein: CASLPAGDYEQYF

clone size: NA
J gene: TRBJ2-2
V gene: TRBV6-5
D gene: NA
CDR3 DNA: TGTGCCAGCAGCTCAGGGTGGGCCGGGGAGCTGTTTTTT
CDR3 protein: CASSSGWAGELFF

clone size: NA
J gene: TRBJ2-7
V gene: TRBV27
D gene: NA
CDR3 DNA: TGTGCCAGCAGTTATTTGATTGATAGGGAGCAGTACTTC
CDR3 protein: CASSYLIDREQYF

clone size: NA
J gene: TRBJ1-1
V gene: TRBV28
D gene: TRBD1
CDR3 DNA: TGTGCCAGCAGTCTGGGACAGGGGGCAATCACTGAAGCTTTCTTT
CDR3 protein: CASSLGQGAITEAFF

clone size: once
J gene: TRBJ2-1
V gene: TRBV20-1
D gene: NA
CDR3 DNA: TGCAGTGCTACGGCCGGTATCTTC
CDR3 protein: CSATAGIF

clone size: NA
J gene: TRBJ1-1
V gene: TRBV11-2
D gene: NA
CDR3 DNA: TGTGCCAGCAGCTTAGTGGGCACGGGGAACACTGAAGCTTTCTTT
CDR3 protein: CASSLVGTGNTEAFF

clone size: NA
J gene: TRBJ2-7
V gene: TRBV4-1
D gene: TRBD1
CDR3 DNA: TGCGCCAGCAGCCTTGCTGGACAGGGTGCCGACGAGCAGTACTTC
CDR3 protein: CASSLAGQGADEQYF

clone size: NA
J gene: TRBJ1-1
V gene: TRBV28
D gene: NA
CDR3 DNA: TGTGCCAGCAGTTCGACCACTGAAGCTTTCTTT
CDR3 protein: CASSSTTEAFF

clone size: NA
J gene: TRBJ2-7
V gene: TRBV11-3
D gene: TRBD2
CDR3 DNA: TGTGCCAGCAGCCCCGGACTAGCGGGAGTCGGGGAGCAGTACTTC
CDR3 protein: CASSPGLAGVGEQYF

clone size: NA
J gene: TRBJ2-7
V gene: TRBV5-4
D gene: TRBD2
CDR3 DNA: TGTGCCAGCAGCTTGAGAGCGGGGGGGGTTCTGGAGTACGAGCAGTACTTC
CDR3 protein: CASSLRAGGVLEYEQYF

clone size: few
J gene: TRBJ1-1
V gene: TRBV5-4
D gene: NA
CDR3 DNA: TGTGCCAGCAGCTTGGACGAGGGGATTGAAGCTTTCTTT
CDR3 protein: CASSLDEGIEAFF

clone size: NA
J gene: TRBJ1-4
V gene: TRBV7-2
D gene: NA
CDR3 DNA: TGTGCCAGCAGCGTAGGGTTTACTAATGAAAAACTGTTTTTT
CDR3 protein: CASSVGFTNEKLFF

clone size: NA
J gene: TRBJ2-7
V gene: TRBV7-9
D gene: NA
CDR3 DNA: TGTGCCAGCAGCTTAGCGACTGCAGGAGGGGACGAGCAGTACTTC
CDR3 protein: CASSLATAGGDEQYF

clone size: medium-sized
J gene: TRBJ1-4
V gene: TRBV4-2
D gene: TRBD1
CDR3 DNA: TGTGCCAGCAGCCAAGAGGACAGGGGGCCGGCAAAACTGTTTTTT
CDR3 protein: CASSQEDRGPAKLFF

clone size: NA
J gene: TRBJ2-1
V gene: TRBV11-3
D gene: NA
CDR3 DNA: TGTGCCAGCAGCATTCCGACCCAGCAGTTCTTC
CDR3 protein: CASSIPTQQFF

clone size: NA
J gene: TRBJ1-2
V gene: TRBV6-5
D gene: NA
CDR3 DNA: TGTGCCAGCAGTTACATAGGGTGGGCTGGCTACACCTTC
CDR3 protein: CASSYIGWAGYTF

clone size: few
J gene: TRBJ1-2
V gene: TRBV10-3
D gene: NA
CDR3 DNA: TGTGCCATCGGGTCGGCTGGCTACACCTTC
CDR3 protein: CAIGSAGYTF

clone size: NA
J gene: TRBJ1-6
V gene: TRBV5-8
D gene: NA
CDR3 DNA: TGTGCCAGCACCCACCAGCAGGGTTCTTCACCCCTCCACTTT
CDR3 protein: CASTHQQGSSPLHF

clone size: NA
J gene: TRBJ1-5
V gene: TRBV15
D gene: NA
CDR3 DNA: TGTGCCACCAGCAGTCGACGGTTTAGCAATCAGCCCCAGCATTTT
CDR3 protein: CATSSRRFSNQPQHF

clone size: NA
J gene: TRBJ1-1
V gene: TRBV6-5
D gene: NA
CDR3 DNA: TGTGCCAGCAGTTACTCTCAGGGGAGGAGTTCTGAAGCTTTCTTT
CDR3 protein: CASSYSQGRSSEAFF

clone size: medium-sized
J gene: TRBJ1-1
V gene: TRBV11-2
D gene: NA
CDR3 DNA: TGTGCCAGCAGCCCACCCAACAGGGTTGAAGCTTTCTTT
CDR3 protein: CASSPPNRVEAFF

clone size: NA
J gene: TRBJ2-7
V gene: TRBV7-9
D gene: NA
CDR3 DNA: TGTGCCAGCAGCTTAGGGAGGGGTCTCGCCTACGAGCAGTACTTC
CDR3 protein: CASSLGRGLAYEQYF

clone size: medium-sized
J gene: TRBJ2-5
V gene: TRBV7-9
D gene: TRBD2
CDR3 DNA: TGTGCCAGCAGCCCTAGGACTAGCGGGTACGGGGCGGAGACCCAGTACTTC
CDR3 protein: CASSPRTSGYGAETQYF

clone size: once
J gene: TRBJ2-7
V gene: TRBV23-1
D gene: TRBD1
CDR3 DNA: TGCGCCAGCAGTCATTTCTCGGGACAGGGGACACACGAGCAGTACTTC
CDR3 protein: CASSHFSGQGTHEQYF

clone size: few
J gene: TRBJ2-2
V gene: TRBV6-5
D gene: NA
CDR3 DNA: TGTGCCAGCAGATCGAACACCGGGGAGCTGTTTTTT
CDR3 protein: CASRSNTGELFF

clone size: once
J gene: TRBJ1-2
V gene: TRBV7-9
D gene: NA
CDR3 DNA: TGTGCCAGCAGCTTAGAGACCGCCTACGGCTACACCTTC
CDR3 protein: CASSLETAYGYTF

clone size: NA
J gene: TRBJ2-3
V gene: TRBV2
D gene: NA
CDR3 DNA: TGTGCCAGCAGGCGGGGCGCAGGGTCGGCAGATACGCAGTATTTT
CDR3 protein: CASRRGAGSADTQYF

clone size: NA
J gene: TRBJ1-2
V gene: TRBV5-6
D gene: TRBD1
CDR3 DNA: TGTGCCAGCAGTTCTACCGGGACAGAGTTTTTCTATGGCTACACCTTC
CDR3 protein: CASSSTGTEFFYGYTF

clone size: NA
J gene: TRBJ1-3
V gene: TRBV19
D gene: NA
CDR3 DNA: TGTGCCAGTAGTATTACCTTTTCTGGAAACACCATATATTTT
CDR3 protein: CASSITFSGNTIYF